These T cell receptor beta chains were read from a single sample in a study of shared clonotypes between healthy human individuals. Libraries were prepared by immunoSEQ multiplex PCR; TCRdb keeps only in-frame clonotypes and omits some of them. The top ten clones hold roughly 0.39% of a sample with 2,500,000 or so clones, approximately 93% of them seen once. The sample was naive CD4+ T cells from PBMCs. The receptor set was obtained from a man aged 18 to 30 in good health. Some clones in this sample may be carry-over from other donors' samples. The CDR3 runs from the conserved cysteine through the conserved F or W. A D gene is named only where the DNA matches it firmly. Only part of the rows carry a size: once, few, many, or a class if the clone is expanded.

abundance: NA; v_gene: TRBV18; j_gene: TRBJ2-1; d_gene: NA; CDR3nt: TGTGCCAGCTCACCAAGGACTATCCATCAATACAATGAGCAGTTCTTC; CDR3aa: CASSPRTIHQYNEQFF
abundance: NA; v_gene: TRBV18; j_gene: TRBJ2-5; d_gene: NA; CDR3nt: TGTGCCAGCTCACCACCCGGGACTCAAGAGACCCAGTACTTC; CDR3aa: CASSPPGTQETQYF
abundance: NA; v_gene: TRBV4-2; j_gene: TRBJ1-2; d_gene: TRBD1; CDR3nt: TGTGCCAGCAGCCAAGCGAGAGGGGGCCACTATGGCTACACCTTC; CDR3aa: CASSQARGGHYGYTF
abundance: once; v_gene: TRBV18; j_gene: TRBJ2-7; d_gene: NA; CDR3nt: TGTGCCAGCTCGCCAGCGACAGGTGGCAACGAGCAGTACTTC; CDR3aa: CASSPATGGNEQYF
abundance: NA; v_gene: TRBV15; j_gene: TRBJ1-2; d_gene: TRBD1; CDR3nt: TGTGCCACCAGCAGCAATACAGGGGACCGCTTTGGTGACACCTTC; CDR3aa: CATSSNTGDRFGDTF
abundance: once; v_gene: TRBV6-5; j_gene: TRBJ2-7; d_gene: TRBD1; CDR3nt: TGTGCCAGCAGTTACACAGGACAGGCAACTGGATTGGAGCAGTACTTC; CDR3aa: CASSYTGQATGLEQYF
abundance: NA; v_gene: TRBV19; j_gene: TRBJ1-2; d_gene: TRBD1; CDR3nt: TGTGCCAGTACTGAGGGGGCGGCTGACTATGGCTACACCTTC; CDR3aa: CASTEGAADYGYTF
abundance: NA; v_gene: TRBV28; j_gene: TRBJ1-1; d_gene: NA; CDR3nt: TGTGCCAGCAGTATTGTAGTGACTGAAGCTTTCTTT; CDR3aa: CASSIVVTEAFF
abundance: NA; v_gene: TRBV2; j_gene: TRBJ1-1; d_gene: NA; CDR3nt: TGTGCCAGCAGCCAGGGAGGAAACACTGAAGCTTTCTTT; CDR3aa: CASSQGGNTEAFF
abundance: NA; v_gene: TRBV28; j_gene: TRBJ2-7; d_gene: TRBD1; CDR3nt: TGTGCCAGCACCCTGACAGGGGGCGGCGAGCAGTACTTC; CDR3aa: CASTLTGGGEQYF
abundance: NA; v_gene: TRBV7-2; j_gene: TRBJ2-4; d_gene: TRBD1; CDR3nt: TGTGCCAGCAGCTCCGGGACAGTGGGAAACATTCAGTACTTC; CDR3aa: CASSSGTVGNIQYF
abundance: NA; v_gene: TRBV14; j_gene: TRBJ2-5; d_gene: TRBD2; CDR3nt: TGTGCCAGCAGACCCGGAACTAGCGGACCCCAAGAGACCCAGTACTTC; CDR3aa: CASRPGTSGPQETQYF
abundance: NA; v_gene: TRBV19; j_gene: TRBJ2-1; d_gene: TRBD2; CDR3nt: TGTGCCAGTAGTAGTTGGTCTAGCGGGAGTTATGAGCAGTTCTTC; CDR3aa: CASSSWSSGSYEQFF
abundance: NA; v_gene: TRBV27; j_gene: TRBJ2-7; d_gene: TRBD1; CDR3nt: TGTGCCAGCAGGGACCGGGACAGGGCTCGTCGGCAGTACTTC; CDR3aa: CASRDRDRARRQYF
abundance: NA; v_gene: TRBV28; j_gene: TRBJ1-3; d_gene: NA; CDR3nt: TGTGCCACCTTGAATCTCGGGGACACCATATATTTT; CDR3aa: CATLNLGDTIYF
abundance: NA; v_gene: TRBV5-1; j_gene: TRBJ1-2; d_gene: TRBD1; CDR3nt: TGCGCCAGCAGCCCCGACAGGGTGGGAGGTGAGACCTTC; CDR3aa: CASSPDRVGGETF
abundance: NA; v_gene: TRBV7-9; j_gene: TRBJ1-1; d_gene: NA; CDR3nt: TGTGCCAGCAGCTTAACAGCTTTGAACACTGAAGCTTTCTTT; CDR3aa: CASSLTALNTEAFF
abundance: NA; v_gene: TRBV27; j_gene: TRBJ2-7; d_gene: NA; CDR3nt: TGTGCCAGCGGCCGCGACAGGACCTACGAGCAGTACTTC; CDR3aa: CASGRDRTYEQYF
abundance: NA; v_gene: TRBV9; j_gene: TRBJ2-1; d_gene: NA; CDR3nt: TGTGCCAGCAGCCCAACGGACCGAATAGACAATGAGCAGTTCTTC; CDR3aa: CASSPTDRIDNEQFF
abundance: NA; v_gene: TRBV4-1; j_gene: TRBJ1-4; d_gene: TRBD1; CDR3nt: TGCGCCAGCGCCCGGGGACAGGCTTTCGAAAAACTGTTTTTT; CDR3aa: CASARGQAFEKLFF
abundance: NA; v_gene: TRBV28; j_gene: TRBJ2-5; d_gene: NA; CDR3nt: TGTGCCAGCATGGACAGAAACCAAGAGACCCAGTACTTC; CDR3aa: CASMDRNQETQYF
abundance: NA; v_gene: TRBV5-4; j_gene: TRBJ2-7; d_gene: NA; CDR3nt: TGTGCCAGCAGCGCTTCGGGACAAGTTTTCGGCCACGAGCAGTACTTC; CDR3aa: CASSASGQVFGHEQYF
abundance: NA; v_gene: TRBV7-8; j_gene: TRBJ2-7; d_gene: TRBD2; CDR3nt: TGTGCCAGCAGGCTAACTAGCGGGTCCCCCTACGAGCAGTACTTC; CDR3aa: CASRLTSGSPYEQYF
abundance: NA; v_gene: TRBV18; j_gene: TRBJ2-7; d_gene: NA; CDR3nt: TGTGCCAGCTCACCAAAGGGACACGAGCAGTACTTC; CDR3aa: CASSPKGHEQYF
abundance: NA; v_gene: TRBV25-1; j_gene: TRBJ2-1; d_gene: NA; CDR3nt: TGTGCCAGCAGTGAAAGCACAGCCTACAATGAGCAGTTCTTC; CDR3aa: CASSESTAYNEQFF
abundance: NA; v_gene: TRBV25-1; j_gene: TRBJ2-7; d_gene: TRBD1; CDR3nt: TGTGCCAGCAGTGAACAGGGGGCCCTCTCCTACGAGCAGTACTTC; CDR3aa: CASSEQGALSYEQYF
abundance: few; v_gene: TRBV6-1; j_gene: TRBJ2-7; d_gene: NA; CDR3nt: TGTGCCAGTGGAGAGCGGGCGCGGCCCTACGAGCAGTACTTC; CDR3aa: CASGERARPYEQYF
abundance: NA; v_gene: TRBV28; j_gene: TRBJ2-7; d_gene: NA; CDR3nt: TGTGCCAGCAGTTCCCGGGGGTACGAGCAGTACTTC; CDR3aa: CASSSRGYEQYF
abundance: NA; v_gene: TRBV7-9; j_gene: TRBJ2-1; d_gene: NA; CDR3nt: TGTGCCAGCAGCCGTCGCGGGGCTTCCTACAATGAGCAGTTCTTC; CDR3aa: CASSRRGASYNEQFF
abundance: NA; v_gene: TRBV2; j_gene: TRBJ2-6; d_gene: TRBD1; CDR3nt: TGTGCCGGCGGTACAGGGGTTCCATCCGGGGCCAACGTCCTGACTTTC; CDR3aa: CAGGTGVPSGANVLTF
abundance: NA; v_gene: TRBV19; j_gene: TRBJ2-2; d_gene: NA; CDR3nt: TGTGCCAGTAGTATGGGGACACTCACCGGGGAGCTGTTTTTT; CDR3aa: CASSMGTLTGELFF
abundance: NA; v_gene: TRBV15; j_gene: TRBJ2-3; d_gene: NA; CDR3nt: TGTGCCACCACCCCCGGCGGGAGCACAGATACGCAGTATTTT; CDR3aa: CATTPGGSTDTQYF
abundance: NA; v_gene: TRBV9; j_gene: TRBJ2-4; d_gene: NA; CDR3nt: TGTGCCAGCAGCCCCGCTGGGAGGAGAGAGAACATTCAGTACTTC; CDR3aa: CASSPAGRRENIQYF
abundance: NA; v_gene: TRBV27; j_gene: TRBJ2-3; d_gene: NA; CDR3nt: TGTGCCAGCAGTTGGGGATTGACAGATACGCAGTATTTT; CDR3aa: CASSWGLTDTQYF
abundance: NA; v_gene: TRBV5-6; j_gene: TRBJ2-1; d_gene: NA; CDR3nt: TGTGCCAGCAGCTTGGGGCACAGGAAGGAACCGACGTATGAGCAGTTCTTC; CDR3aa: CASSLGHRKEPTYEQFF
abundance: NA; v_gene: TRBV28; j_gene: TRBJ2-2; d_gene: NA; CDR3nt: TGTGCCAGCAGTCCCAGCACCGGGGAGCTGTTTTTT; CDR3aa: CASSPSTGELFF
abundance: NA; v_gene: TRBV15; j_gene: TRBJ1-3; d_gene: NA; CDR3nt: TGTGCCACTTCTATAGGGTCATTCGCTGGAAACACCATATATTTT; CDR3aa: CATSIGSFAGNTIYF
abundance: NA; v_gene: TRBV4-1; j_gene: TRBJ2-2; d_gene: NA; CDR3nt: TGCGCCAGCAGCCCCAGGACGAGCCAATACGGGGTCGGGGAGCTGTTTTTT; CDR3aa: CASSPRTSQYGVGELFF
abundance: NA; v_gene: TRBV21-1; j_gene: TRBJ2-1; d_gene: NA; CDR3nt: TGTGCCAGCCCTAAGCAGGTCCACCCCACGTCAGACAATGAGCAGTTCTTC; CDR3aa: CASPKQVHPTSDNEQFF
abundance: NA; v_gene: TRBV5-1; j_gene: TRBJ2-3; d_gene: TRBD2; CDR3nt: TGCGCCAGCAGCTCCGGGACTAGCGGTAGCACAGATACGCAGTATTTT; CDR3aa: CASSSGTSGSTDTQYF
abundance: NA; v_gene: TRBV6-5; j_gene: TRBJ2-1; d_gene: NA; CDR3nt: TGTGCCAGCAGTTACCCCCCCGGCAATGAGCAGTTCTTC; CDR3aa: CASSYPPGNEQFF
abundance: NA; v_gene: TRBV7-3; j_gene: TRBJ2-5; d_gene: NA; CDR3nt: TGTGCCAGCAGCTTAGGACCACTAGAGACCCAGTACTTC; CDR3aa: CASSLGPLETQYF
abundance: once; v_gene: TRBV5-1; j_gene: TRBJ2-5; d_gene: TRBD2; CDR3nt: TGCGCCAGCAGCATTGCCCCGGGACTAGCGGGAGTAGAGACCCAGTACTTC; CDR3aa: CASSIAPGLAGVETQYF
abundance: NA; v_gene: TRBV28; j_gene: TRBJ2-3; d_gene: NA; CDR3nt: TGTGCCAGCAGTTTGGGCGGGCCACCAGATACGCAGTATTTT; CDR3aa: CASSLGGPPDTQYF
abundance: NA; v_gene: TRBV7-9; j_gene: TRBJ1-4; d_gene: NA; CDR3nt: TGTGCCAGCACCCGAGACATCGGAAAACTGTTTTTT; CDR3aa: CASTRDIGKLFF
abundance: NA; v_gene: TRBV7-2; j_gene: TRBJ2-1; d_gene: NA; CDR3nt: TGTGCCAGCAGCTTATGGAACCAGAACAATGAGCAGTTCTTC; CDR3aa: CASSLWNQNNEQFF
abundance: few; v_gene: TRBV25-1; j_gene: TRBJ1-4; d_gene: NA; CDR3nt: TGTTCCCGGTGTCAGGGTTGGAGTGAAAAACTGTTTTTT; CDR3aa: CSRCQGWSEKLFF
abundance: NA; v_gene: TRBV27; j_gene: TRBJ1-4; d_gene: NA; CDR3nt: TGTGCCAGCAGTATAGGGTCGTACTCGGGTGAAAAACTGTTTTTT; CDR3aa: CASSIGSYSGEKLFF
abundance: NA; v_gene: TRBV7-2; j_gene: TRBJ2-5; d_gene: NA; CDR3nt: TGTGCCAGCAGTTTAATGGGCAGCCCCAAAGAGACCCAGTACTTC; CDR3aa: CASSLMGSPKETQYF
abundance: NA; v_gene: TRBV6-5; j_gene: TRBJ2-7; d_gene: TRBD1; CDR3nt: TGTGCCAGCAGAGGGACAGGGCGCCACGAGCAGTACTTC; CDR3aa: CASRGTGRHEQYF
abundance: NA; v_gene: TRBV11-3; j_gene: TRBJ2-1; d_gene: NA; CDR3nt: TGTGCCAGCAGCTTTCAGGGCTATGAGCAGTTCTTC; CDR3aa: CASSFQGYEQFF
abundance: NA; v_gene: TRBV7-2; j_gene: TRBJ2-7; d_gene: TRBD2; CDR3nt: TGTGCCAGCAGCTCCTTCCTAGCGGGAAACGAGCAGTACTTC; CDR3aa: CASSSFLAGNEQYF
abundance: NA; v_gene: TRBV11-2; j_gene: TRBJ2-3; d_gene: TRBD2; CDR3nt: TGTGCCAGCAGCTTAGCGGCGGGAGTGGGGGATACGCAGTATTTT; CDR3aa: CASSLAAGVGDTQYF
abundance: NA; v_gene: TRBV19; j_gene: TRBJ1-2; d_gene: NA; CDR3nt: TGTGCCAGCAGAAGACCCCGGACAGCTTATGGCTACACCTTC; CDR3aa: CASRRPRTAYGYTF
abundance: NA; v_gene: TRBV19; j_gene: TRBJ2-7; d_gene: TRBD1; CDR3nt: TGTGCCAGTAGCCCACAGGGGGCCTCGTACGAGCAGTACTTC; CDR3aa: CASSPQGASYEQYF